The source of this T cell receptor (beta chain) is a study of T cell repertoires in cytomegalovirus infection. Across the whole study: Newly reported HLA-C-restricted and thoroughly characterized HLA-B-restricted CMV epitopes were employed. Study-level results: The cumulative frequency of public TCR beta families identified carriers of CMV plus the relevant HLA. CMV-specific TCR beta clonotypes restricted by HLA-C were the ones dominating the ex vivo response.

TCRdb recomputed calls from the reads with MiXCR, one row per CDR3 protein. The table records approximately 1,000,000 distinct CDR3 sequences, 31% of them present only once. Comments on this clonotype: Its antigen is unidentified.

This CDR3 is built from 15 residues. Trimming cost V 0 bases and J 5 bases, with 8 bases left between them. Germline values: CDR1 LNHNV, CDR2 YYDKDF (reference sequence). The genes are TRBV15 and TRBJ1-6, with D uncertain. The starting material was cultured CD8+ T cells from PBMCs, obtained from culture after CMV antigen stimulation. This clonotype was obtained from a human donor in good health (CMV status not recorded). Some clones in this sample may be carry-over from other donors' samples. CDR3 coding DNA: TGTGCCACCAGCAGAGACCGAGCAGATAATTCACCCCTCCACTTT. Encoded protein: CATSRDRADNSPLHF.